These 24 T cell receptor beta chains were all obtained from the same sample, sequenced in a study of cytomegalovirus exposure and HLA in healthy donors. The PCR had 60 Vbeta and 13 Jbeta primers. Profiled with immunoSEQ multiplex PCR; TCRdb holds only in-frame clones, not every one. This table holds about 78,000 clones, around 70% found once. Sequenced material: PBMCs. Receptor source: a woman aged 40 to 50 in good health and CMV-seropositive.

The chain employs TRBV29-1 and TRBJ1-1; D is uncertain. The germline CDR1 and CDR2 sequences are SQVTM and ANQGSEA. V lost 8 bases and J lost 11, with 24 bases in between. The CDR3 loop spans 13 amino acids. The DNA of the CDR3 is TGCAGCATACGGGAAGGGCGTTTGGGTGAGGCTTTCTTT. Translated: CSIREGRLGEAFF.

The chain is built from TRBV6-1 and TRBJ1-4, with D uncertain. The CDR3 covers 15 residues. With 2 bases removed from V and 8 bases from J, the gap between germline ends came to 15 bases. Germline values: CDR1 MNHNS, CDR2 SASEGT. The CDR3 region is CASSEMRASVEKLFF. CDR3 nucleotides: TGTGCCAGCAGTGAAATGCGGGCCTCTGTAGAAAAACTGTTTTTT.

This clone turned up a few times. The rearrangement uses TRBV6-5 and TRBJ1-6; D unclear. The germline V and J ends were trimmed by 6 bases and 9 bases, with 15 bases remaining between them. Germline V CDR1 and CDR2: MNHEY, SVGAGI. The CDR3 totals 14 residues. The CDR3 here is CASREEGRSSPLHF. The CDR3 coding sequence is TGTGCCAGCAGGGAGGAGGGAAGGAGTTCACCCCTCCACTTT.

The J gene is TRBJ1-1, the V gene TRBV20-1; 8 bases are a match to TRBD1. CDR3 length equals 11 residues. V dropped 3 bases and J dropped 10; count of bases not matched to a gene: 4. The germline V gene encodes CDR1 DFQATT and CDR2 SNEGSKA (reference sequence). DNA of the CDR3: TGCAGTGCTAGTCCGGACAGGGCAGCTTTCTTT. It encodes CSASPDRAAFF.

This clone has more than one count but fewer than ten. The V call is TRBV10-3, the J call TRBJ1-1; TRBD1 is a possible D gene (6 bases). V lost 6 bases to trimming and J lost 3 bases, with 17 bases between them. CDR1 and CDR2 (germline): ENHRY, SYGVKD. This CDR3 spans 15 amino acids. The CDR3 DNA is TGTGCCATCAGCGCGCGGGGGGCGAAGGACACTGAAGCTTTCTTT. It yields the protein CAISARGAKDTEAFF.

The chain is built from TRBV7-8 and TRBJ1-6; 8 nucleotides align to TRBD1. This CDR3 has 15 amino acids. From germline, CDR1 is SGHVS and CDR2 FQNEAQ. J lost 10 bases, V lost 5 bases, and 10 bases had no gene match. For the CDR3, the DNA is TGTGCCAGCAGCCCTCACCGGGACAGGTACTCACCCCTCCACTTT. Encoded protein: CASSPHRDRYSPLHF.

The chain is built from TRBV21-1 and TRBJ2-2; TRBD1 is the table's D call and was not checked against the DNA. TRBV21-1 is tagged as a pseudogene. The CDR3 has 17 residues. DNA of the CDR3: TGTGCCAGCAGCCTCGGGACAGGACGAGAGGGCACCGGGGAGCTGTTTTTT. Its protein is CASSLGTGREGTGELFF.

The V call is TRBV7-9, the J call TRBJ2-5; 7 bases line up with TRBD1. This CDR3 is built from 15 residues. The V gene end was trimmed by 3 bases and the J gene end by 2 bases; junction bases not matched to a gene: 6. CDR1 and CDR2 from the germline V gene are SEHNR and FQNEAQ (reference sequence). CDR3: CASSLDDRVQETQYF. Written as DNA, the CDR3 is TGTGCCAGCAGCTTGGACGACAGGGTTCAAGAGACCCAGTACTTC.

The chain recombines TRBV6-1 with TRBJ2-5, with TRBD1 as a possible D gene (6 bases). Germline CDR1 is MNHNS and CDR2 is SASEGT. Trimming left V 6 bases short and J 2 bases short, with 13 bases between. CDR3 size: 14 residues. In DNA, the CDR3 is TGTGCCAGCAGCCTCGACAGGCAACAAGAGACCCAGTACTTC. Protein sequence: CASSLDRQQETQYF.

There are a few counts of this clone. This chain joins TRBV5-1 and TRBJ2-5; D may be TRBD1 (6 bases). This CDR3 comprises 14 residues. In germline, CDR1 is SGHRS, CDR2 YFSETQ. V shed 0 bases and J shed 2 bases, with 8 bases lying between them. This chain's CDR3 is CASSLGQEQETQYF. Here the CDR3 DNA reads TGCGCCAGCAGCTTGGGACAGGAGCAAGAGACCCAGTACTTC.

This clone was observed a few times. The rearrangement links TRBV5-1 to TRBJ2-1; TRBD2 aligns across 9 bases. Germline V gives CDR1 SGHRS, CDR2 YFSETQ. The V segment lost 0 bases and the J segment 7 bases; nucleotides outside the gene matches: 8. There are 16 residues in the CDR3. The CDR3 protein is CASSLGFSGSGNEQFF. The CDR3 DNA reads as TGCGCCAGCAGCTTGGGTTTTAGCGGGAGTGGGAATGAGCAGTTCTTC. The variable domain in full, with the rest retrieved from reference TRBV5-1 and TRBJ2-1, is KAGVTQTPRYLIKTRGQQVTLSCSPISGHRSVSWYQQTPGQGLQFLFEYFSETQRNKGNFPGRFSGRQFSNSRSEMNVSTLELGDSALYLCASSLGFSGSGNEQFFGPGTRLTVL.

J is TRBJ1-5 and V is TRBV5-8, with D perhaps TRBD1 (5 bases). The V gene's germline CDR1 is SGHTS and CDR2 YDEGEE. V was trimmed by 10 bases and J by 2 bases, leaving 19 bases between them. The length of the CDR3 is 15 residues. This chain's CDR3 is CAYRKGDSGNQPQHF. Here the CDR3 DNA reads TGTGCCTACAGGAAAGGGGATTCTGGCAATCAGCCCCAGCATTTT.

V usage is TRBV9 and J usage is TRBJ2-7, with TRBD2 as a possible D gene (6 bases). Germline CDR1 reads SGDLS; CDR2 reads YYNGEE. This CDR3 comprises 15 residues. With 4 bases removed from V and 0 bases from J, the gap between germline ends came to 14 bases. The CDR3 region is CASSPPAGNSYEQYF. CDR3 DNA sequence: TGTGCCAGCAGCCCGCCGGCGGGAAACTCCTACGAGCAGTACTTC. Looking up the rest from reference TRBV9 and TRBJ2-7 gives the full variable domain: DSGVTQTPKHLITATGQRVTLRCSPRSGDLSVYWYQQSLDQGLQFLIQYYNGEERAKGNILERFSAQQFPDLHSELNLSSLELGDSALYFCASSPPAGNSYEQYFGPGTRLTVT.

The chain joins TRBV28 to TRBJ1-4; D gene unclear. Germline V CDR1 and CDR2: MDHEN, SYDVKM. The CDR3 totals 19 residues. Trimming took off 7 bases at V and 1 base at J, with 25 bases between the two ends. CDR3 sequence (DNA): TGTGCCAGCACCCCGGTAGAGGCGGGCCTTCATTTAACTAATGAAAAACTGTTTTTT. It translates to CASTPVEAGLHLTNEKLFF.

This clone was picked up one time. This rearrangement joins TRBV7-2 to TRBJ1-1; 7 bases are shared with TRBD1. This CDR3 has 15 residues. J lost 4 bases, V lost 1 base, and 6 bases had no gene match. Per germline, CDR1 SGHTA and CDR2 FQGNSA. The CDR3 DNA reads as TGTGCCAGCAGCTTAGAGGGGGCCGCCCTCACTGAAGCTTTCTTT. It translates to CASSLEGAALTEAFF.

This sequence joins TRBV6-4 and TRBJ2-7; tentative D call: TRBD1 (5 bases). Germline V gives CDR1 MRHNA, CDR2 SNTAGT. The CDR3 runs to 15 residues. V was clipped by 3 bases and J by 4 bases, with 16 bases between them. The CDR3 loop is CASSEGAGSNYEQYF. Written as DNA, the CDR3 is TGTGCCAGCAGTGAAGGGGCAGGCAGTAATTACGAGCAGTACTTC.

The chain uses TRBV6-1 and TRBJ1-4; D is unresolved. The CDR3 totals 14 residues. Germline CDR1 is MNHNS and CDR2 is SASEGT. Trimming removed 6 bases from V and 0 bases from J, with 8 bases in between. The CDR3 loop reads CASRESSTNEKLFF. In nucleotides, the CDR3 is TGTGCCAGCAGAGAGAGCTCAACTAATGAAAAACTGTTTTTT.

V usage is TRBV30 and J usage is TRBJ1-1, with 9 bases fitting TRBD1. The germline V gene encodes CDR1 GTSNPN and CDR2 SVGIG (reference sequence). V trimming: 4 bases; J trimming: 3 bases; junction bases outside the gene matches: 3. CDR3 length: 13 residues. The CDR3 DNA reads TGTGCCTGGACCGGACAGGGGTACACTGAAGCTTTCTTT. The encoded protein is CAWTGQGYTEAFF.

The chain carries TRBV2 and TRBJ2-3; 9 nucleotides agree with TRBD2. The V and J ends lost 2 bases and 0 bases, in that order; junction bases with no gene match: 6. CDR1 is SNHLY, CDR2 FYNNEI, per germline. CDR3 length: 17 amino acids. CDR3 coding DNA: TGTGCCAGCAGTGAATACTGGACTAGCGTTAGCACAGATACGCAGTATTTT. This sequence encodes CASSEYWTSVSTDTQYF.

Here the CDR3 DNA reads TGCAGCGTTGATGGGACAGCAAACACAGATACGCAGTATTTT. This encodes CSVDGTANTDTQYF. The chain links TRBV29-1 to TRBJ2-3, with TRBD1 identical over 7 bases. Germline V lookup: CDR1 SQVTM, CDR2 ANQGSEA. Trimming took 3 bases from V and 2 from J; bases not matched to a gene: 5. There are 14 residues in the CDR3.

The rearrangement joins TRBV6-6 to TRBJ1-5; D is ambiguous. The V end lost 9 bases, the J end lost 7 bases, and 19 bases lay between the germline ends. The CDR3 extends over 14 amino acids. CDR1 and CDR2 (germline): MNHNY, SVGAGI (reference sequence). Written as DNA, the CDR3 is TGTGCCAGTCTACAACCGGTAGGAGGCCAGCCCCAGCATTTT. Translation gives CASLQPVGGQPQHF.

This chain joins TRBV7-7 and TRBJ2-2, with D possibly matching TRBD1 (6 bases). The CDR3 runs 16 residues. CDR1 is SSHAT and CDR2 is FNYEAQ in the germline V gene (reference sequence). V shed 5 bases and J shed 0 bases, with 13 bases lying between them. The CDR3 region has the DNA TGTGCCAGCAGCGCATCCGGGACATCGAACACCGGGGAGCTGTTTTTT. This codes for CASSASGTSNTGELFF.

This sequence joins TRBV4-2 and TRBJ2-5, with D perhaps matching TRBD2 (5 bases). Germline-derived CDR1 and CDR2 are LGHNA and YNFKEQ. Trimming removed 0 bases from V and 1 base from J, with 12 bases in between. The CDR3 runs 16 residues. The CDR3 DNA sequence: TGTGCCAGCAGCCAAGATCAGCGGCAGAGCCAAGAGACCCAGTACTTC. As protein: CASSQDQRQSQETQYF.

The rearrangement joins TRBV5-1 to TRBJ2-5; TRBD2 might be the D (8 bases). CDR3 length: 15 amino acids. Germline assignment: CDR1 SGHRS and CDR2 YFSETQ. Trimming took off 0 bases at V and 5 bases at J, with 14 bases between the two ends. In nucleotides, the CDR3 is TGCGCCAGCAGCTTGGGGTTAGCGGGACAGGAGACCCAGTACTTC. This gives the protein CASSLGLAGQETQYF.